The sequence of this T cell receptor (beta chain) was determined in a study of OX40 agonist ivuxolimab in advanced cancers. Study observations and caveats: The CD4+ and CD8+ T cells in the blood had expanded clonally by week 6 at 0.1 to 3.0 mg/kg.

Produced via immunoSEQ multiplex PCR; TCRdb's table is partial and in-frame only. The sample contains fewer than 100,000 clones, 87% of which appear only once. This clone has a single count. What it binds is unknown. Material: CD4+ or CD8+ T cells sorted from blood, obtained in a trial of the OX40 agonist ivuxolimab. The clonotype was recovered from an adult with an advanced solid tumor such as melanoma, head and neck, liver or kidney cancer.

The CDR3 DNA follows: TGTGCCAGCAGACGGGACTTGGCACGGTTCTTGGAGACCCAGTACTTC. It codes for CASRRDLARFLETQYF. The chain employs TRBV7-8 and TRBJ2-5; D possibly corresponds to TRBD2 (6 bases). CDR1 and CDR2 from the germline V gene are SGHVS and FQNEAQ. The V and J ends lost 6 bases and 5 bases respectively, with 22 bases between them. The CDR3 totals 16 residues.